This TCR beta chain was obtained from a study of tumor-infiltrating lymphocytes in primary liver carcinoma. Unsorted whole blood yielded blood RNA, and germline DNA was extracted as well. The investigators made TCR beta cDNA from approximately 510 ng total RNA, using a constant-region primer. Construction of TCR beta libraries relied on three successive nested multiplex PCR rounds employing slightly modified ARM-PCR. In the first two PCR rounds, TRBV1-TRBV30 forward primers were paired with a C-beta reverse primer, and each round lasted roughly 10 cycles. Using its own MiXCR run on the multiplex PCR reads, TCRdb lists one record per CDR3 protein. The top ten clones hold about 6% of a sample with 330,000 or so distinct CDR3 sequences, almost 65% of them seen once. This clonotype was seen just once. The CDR3 has 15 amino acids. CDR1 is SQVTM and CDR2 is ANQGSEA in the germline V gene.

The sequence was collected from a man aged 40-49 years with primary liver carcinoma and hepatitis B virus infection. The sample taken for sequencing was peripheral blood. V usage is TRBV29-1 and J usage is TRBJ2-3, with 9 bases matching TRBD2. The CDR3 reads CNVEVAGVGTDTQYF. The CDR3 DNA is TGCAATGTTGAAGTAGCGGGAGTAGGTACAGATACGCAGTATTTT.